The 21 T cell receptor beta chains presented below share a single source sample, sequenced in a study of prognosis after radiotherapy for stage I lung cancer. Multiplex PCR in two rounds served to amplify TCR beta CDR3 from genomic DNA. Primers specific to each TRBV and TRBJ gene were used in first-round PCR. In TCRdb, the multiplex PCR reads were re-called with MiXCR into one record per CDR3 protein. The data show around 30,000 distinct CDR3 sequences, around 30% seen once. Material: PBMCs, obtained before or after stereotactic body radiation therapy (not recorded which). Receptors originate from a donor aged 50 or older with non-small cell lung cancer.

In this sample, this clonotype turned up many times. J is TRBJ1-2 and V is TRBV4-1; D is perhaps TRBD1 (5 bases). Trimming removed 3 bases from V and 4 bases from J, with 12 bases in between. CDR1 and CDR2 (germline): MGHRA, YSYEKL. This CDR3 comprises 14 residues. CDR3 coding DNA: TGCGCCAGCAGCCAGGACGGGGCGCTCTATGGCTACACCTTC. Translating it yields CASSQDGALYGYTF.

As to this clonotype: A junction end diverges from the germline sequence, so it may reflect a read error. This chain uses TRBV12-5 with TRBJ1-2; 8 positions agree with TRBD1. The CDR3 sequence is 14 residues long. The germline V gene encodes CDR1 LGHNT and CDR2 FRNRAP. The CDR3, as DNA: TGTGCTAGTGGCTTGGAGGGACAGGCCCTTGGCTACACCTTC. Amino acids: CASGLEGQALGYTF.

This chain links TRBV7-9 with TRBJ2-7, with D possibly TRBD2 on 6 matching bases. The V end lost 1 base, the J end lost 3 bases, and 13 bases lay between the germline ends. The CDR3 extends over 15 amino acids. Germline V gives CDR1 SEHNR, CDR2 FQNEAQ (reference sequence). The CDR3 spells CASSLVEGRGYEQYF. As DNA, the CDR3 is TGTGCCAGCAGCTTAGTGGAGGGAAGAGGCTACGAGCAGTACTTC.

This clonotype was recorded at least ten times. This chain uses TRBV19 with TRBJ2-2; D is possibly TRBD1 (5 bases). This CDR3 has 15 residues. The ends were cut back, 1 base at V and 5 bases at J, with 11 bases in the middle. Germline V gene sequence: CDR1 LNHDA, CDR2 SQIVND (reference sequence). The CDR3 DNA follows: TGTGCCAGTAGTATAGGACAGATCCTAACCGGGGAGCTGTTTTTT. The encoded protein is CASSIGQILTGELFF.

A note on this clonotype: This likely reflects a read error, since a far larger clone is one base away. The rearrangement links TRBV6-1 to TRBJ2-3; 7 positions match TRBD1. Germline lookup yields CDR1 MNHNS and CDR2 SASEGT. The CDR3 loop spans 15 amino acids. The CDR3 loop is CASSERAGGEDTRYF. The CDR3 DNA sequence: TGTGCCAGCAGTGAGCGAGCAGGGGGAGAAGATACGCGGTATTTT.

This clonotype was found many times. The chain couples TRBV18 to TRBJ2-3; 9 bases agree with TRBD2. The CDR3 spans 15 residues. Germline lookup yields CDR1 KGHSH and CDR2 LQKENI. J was trimmed by 2 bases and V by 5 bases; bases with no gene match: 5. In DNA form, the CDR3 reads TGTGCCAGCTCATCCACTAGCGGGTTCACAGATACGCAGTATTTT. Its translation is CASSSTSGFTDTQYF.

In regard to this clonotype: A much bigger clone sits one base away, suggesting this may be a read error. The V gene is TRBV7-2, the J gene TRBJ2-4; a weak D match, TRBD1 (5 bases). Germline V gene lookup returns CDR1 SGHTA and CDR2 FQGNSA. The CDR3 totals 17 residues. CDR3 region: CANSPRNTGLAKNIQYF. The CDR3 DNA sequence: TGTGCCAACAGCCCGCGAAACACAGGATTAGCCAAAAACATTCAGTACTTC.

This clonotype was counted many times. The chain combines TRBV5-1 with TRBJ2-1; 11 bases are a match to TRBD1. Germline trimming cut 4 bases from V and 8 bases from J; bases unmatched to any gene: 5. Per germline, CDR1 SGHRS and CDR2 YFSETQ. This CDR3 region has 14 residues. CDR3 in amino acids: CASSPWTGGDEQFF. The CDR3 coding sequence is TGCGCCAGCAGCCCGTGGACAGGGGGCGATGAGCAGTTCTTC. The full variable domain, completed using reference TRBV5-1 and TRBJ2-1, is KAGVTQTPRYLIKTRGQQVTLSCSPISGHRSVSWYQQTPGQGLQFLFEYFSETQRNKGNFPGRFSGRQFSNSRSEMNVSTLELGDSALYLCASSPWTGGDEQFFGPGTRLTVL.

In this sample, this clonotype turned up many times. The chain has TRBV10-3 and TRBJ2-1; D is possibly TRBD2 (5 bases). The V end was cut by 7 bases, the J end by 8 bases, with 18 bases between. This CDR3 is built from 14 residues. Germline V gives CDR1 ENHRY, CDR2 SYGVKD. Here the CDR3 reads CAIKVGLAVDEQFF. The CDR3 nucleotides are TGTGCCATCAAGGTAGGACTTGCAGTTGATGAGCAGTTCTTC.

This clonotype appeared once. This sequence may be a read error, since a much larger clone differs from it by one base. The V call is TRBV28, the J call TRBJ2-7, with TRBD2 identical over 7 bases. Unmatched junction bases numbered 9, after V lost 7 bases and J lost 0 bases. In germline, CDR1 is MDHEN, CDR2 SYDVKM. The CDR3 has 15 amino acids. CDR3 in DNA: TGTGCCAGCATCATGGGGACTATAAACTCCTACGAGCAGTACTTC. Its translation: CASIMGTINSYEQYF.

This rearrangement joins TRBV10-3 to TRBJ2-2, with 8 bases that match TRBD1. Trimming took 7 bases from V and 1 from J; bases not matched to a gene: 2. Germline values: CDR1 ENHRY, CDR2 SYGVKD. The CDR3 is 14 amino acids. CDR3 bases: TGTGCCATCACAGGGACAGGGAACACCGGGGAGCTGTTTTTT. Translation: CAITGTGNTGELFF.

This clonotype came up many times. V usage is TRBV18 and J usage is TRBJ1-1; D unresolved. Between the trimmed V and J ends, which lost 2 bases and 1 base, there was a span of 8 bases. CDR3 length: 14 amino acids. The germline V gene encodes CDR1 KGHSH and CDR2 LQKENI. Written as DNA, the CDR3 is TGTGCCAGCTCACCAGAAATTGGGAACACTGAAGCTTTCTTT. It specifies CASSPEIGNTEAFF.

This clonotype was picked up one time. The CDR3 bases are TGTGCCAGCAGCTTAGGGAAGATCTACGAGCAGTACTTC. Translation: CASSLGKIYEQYF. The V gene is TRBV11-2, the J gene TRBJ2-7; D remains ambiguous. The V end was cut by 1 base, the J end by 3 bases, with 7 bases between. Germline lookup yields CDR1 SGHAT and CDR2 FQNNGV. The CDR3 spans 13 residues.

This chain links TRBV20-1 with TRBJ1-1; tentative D call: TRBD1 (5 bases). Trimming took 5 bases from V and 0 from J, leaving 19 bases between them. This CDR3 has 16 amino acids. Germline values: CDR1 DFQATT, CDR2 SNEGSKA (reference sequence). The CDR3 DNA sequence: TGCAGTGCTGATCCACGTCAGGGAGGAGTGAACACTGAAGCTTTCTTT. Residues: CSADPRQGGVNTEAFF.

This clonotype was detected ten times or more. The chain carries TRBV11-3 and TRBJ1-5, with D perhaps matching TRBD1 (5 bases). The CDR3 runs to 15 residues. Per the germline V gene, CDR1 is SGHNT and CDR2 is YENEEA. Trimming shortened V by 2 bases and J by 5 bases, and 13 bases separated the two germline ends. This CDR3 reads CASSLKGQGYQPQHF. Written as DNA, the CDR3 is TGTGCCAGCAGCTTAAAGGGTCAGGGTTATCAGCCCCAGCATTTT.

The chain recombines TRBV20-1 with TRBJ2-1; D remains ambiguous. Per the germline V gene, CDR1 is DFQATT and CDR2 is SNEGSKA (reference sequence). The CDR3 loop spans 13 amino acids. V was pared by 5 bases and J by 1 base, with 9 bases between. The CDR3 region is CSAAVESYNEQFF. Written as DNA, the CDR3 is TGCAGTGCTGCCGTCGAGTCCTACAATGAGCAGTTCTTC.

The chain has TRBV6-1 and TRBJ1-1; D not resolved. The CDR3 contains 17 residues. V dropped 7 bases and J dropped 2 bases, with 23 bases sitting between them. In germline, CDR1 is MNHNS, CDR2 SASEGT. The CDR3 sequence is CASTTPQVSRVNTEAFF. The CDR3 DNA reads TGTGCCAGCACCACCCCTCAGGTGTCACGTGTAAACACTGAAGCTTTCTTT.

The chain joins TRBV27 to TRBJ2-1; no clear D gene. Germline CDR1 reads MNHEY; CDR2 reads SMNVEV (reference sequence). Trimming removed 10 bases at V and 5 bases at J, with 3 bases between. The CDR3 runs to 9 residues. In DNA form, the CDR3 reads TGTGCCACTAACAATGAGCAGTTCTTC. It yields the protein CATNNEQFF.

To note about this clonotype: Being one base from a much bigger clone, this may be a read error. The chain couples TRBV29-1 to TRBJ2-1; TRBD2 might be the D (5 bases). The V end lost 5 bases, the J end lost 0 bases, and 11 bases lay between the germline ends. CDR1 is SQVTM, CDR2 ANQGSEA, per germline. The CDR3 consists of 14 residues. CDR3 bases: TGCAGCGTTCGGAGTGGGAGCTCCTACAATGAGCAGTTCTTC. Amino acids: CSVRSGSSYNEQFF.

The V and J genes are TRBV4-2 and TRBJ2-1, with TRBD2 matching 10 bases. Trimming at V came to 8 bases and at J to 7 bases, leaving 5 bases not matched to a gene. This CDR3 region has 13 residues. CDR1 and CDR2 from the germline V gene are LGHNA and YNFKEQ. The CDR3 DNA follows: TGTGCCAGCCCGAGGACTAGCGGTAATGAGCAGTTCTTC. Protein product: CASPRTSGNEQFF.

This clonotype was counted at least ten times. The chain uses TRBV7-8 and TRBJ1-5, with 8 bases fitting TRBD1. From germline, CDR1 is SGHVS and CDR2 FQNEAQ. V trimming: 2 bases; J trimming: 4 bases; junction bases outside the gene matches: 10. The CDR3 covers 17 residues. CDR3 bases: TGTGCCAGCAGCTTACGCGCGACAGGGGAGAGAAATCAGCCCCAGCATTTT. Its translation: CASSLRATGERNQPQHF. Full variable domain (rest looked up from reference TRBV7-8 and TRBJ1-5): GAGVSQSPRYKVAKRGQDVALRCDPISGHVSLFWYQQALGQGPEFLTYFQNEAQLDKSGLPSDRFFAERPEGSVSTLKIQRTQQEDSAVYLCASSLRATGERNQPQHFGDGTRLSIL.